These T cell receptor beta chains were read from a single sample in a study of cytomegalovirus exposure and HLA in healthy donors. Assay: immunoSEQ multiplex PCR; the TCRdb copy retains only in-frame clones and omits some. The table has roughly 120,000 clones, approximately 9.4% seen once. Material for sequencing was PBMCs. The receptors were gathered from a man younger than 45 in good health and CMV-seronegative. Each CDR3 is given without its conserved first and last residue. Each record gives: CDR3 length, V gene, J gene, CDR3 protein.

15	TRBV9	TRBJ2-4	ASSFSPGPGAKNIQY
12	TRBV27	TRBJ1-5	ASRRGKGNQPQH
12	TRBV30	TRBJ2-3	AWSRARRGETQY
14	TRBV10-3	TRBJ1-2	AISESLQGAVVGYT
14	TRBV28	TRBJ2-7	ASSFSPLRNSYEQY
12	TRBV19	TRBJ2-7	ASLPGQGAREQY
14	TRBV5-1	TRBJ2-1	ASSLLAGGTYNEQF
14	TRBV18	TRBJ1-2	ASSPSLTGRSYGYT
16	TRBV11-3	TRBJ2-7	ASSGTEKGKSFSYEQY
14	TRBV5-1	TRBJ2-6	ASSLAGSSGANVLT
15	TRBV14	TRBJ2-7	ASSQAPGGGGTYEQY
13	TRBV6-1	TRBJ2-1	ASSELAGGSDEQF
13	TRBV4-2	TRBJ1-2	ASSQSQQGNYGYT
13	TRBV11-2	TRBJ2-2	ASRTSGGAAGELF
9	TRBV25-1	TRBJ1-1	ASSPHTEAF
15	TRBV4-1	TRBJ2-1	ASSRRGLAGVDNEQF
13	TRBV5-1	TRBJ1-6	ASSPLDRENSPLH
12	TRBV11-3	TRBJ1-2	ASSAARNSAGYT
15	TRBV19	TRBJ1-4	ASSIDMGAATNEKLF
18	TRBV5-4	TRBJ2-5	ASSSDPGQGFVALQETQY
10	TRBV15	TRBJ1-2	ATGSGNYGYT
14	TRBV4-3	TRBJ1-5	ASSQDWGHSNQPQH
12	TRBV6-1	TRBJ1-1	ASSEDWGGTEAF
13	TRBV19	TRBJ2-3	ASRLAGRSTDTQY
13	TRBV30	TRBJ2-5	AWSVKGRAAETQY
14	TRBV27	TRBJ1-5	ASSSRRQGTGQPQH
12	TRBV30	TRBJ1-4	AWRLLQGSEKLF
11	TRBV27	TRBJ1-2	ASAGGVGYGYT
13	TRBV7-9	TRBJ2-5	ASSGSRASAETQY
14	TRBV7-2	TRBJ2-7	ASSLAPSGGRYEQY
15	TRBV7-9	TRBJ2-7	ASSHPGQERSSYEQY
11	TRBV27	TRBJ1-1	ASSPTRNTEAF